Listed here is a single T cell receptor beta chain. The antigen remains undetermined. Patients underwent thyroid surgery, and none had received any treatment before it. The data stem from a study of metastatic and nonmetastatic thyroid tumors. General study results and limits: Across blood and tumor, TCR beta diversity in malignant thyroid tumors was reportedly significantly higher than in benign nodules.

TCRdb re-processed the PCR reads through MiXCR. The table lists 20,000 or so clones, under 25% of them singletons. CDR1 and CDR2 from the germline V gene are SGHDT and YYEEEE. The CDR3 is made up of 16 amino acids. Trimming removed 0 bases at V and 9 bases at J, with 21 bases between. Sequenced material: blood. The rearrangement joins TRBV5-6 to TRBJ2-5, with D perhaps being TRBD1 or TRBD2 (5 bases each). This clonotype originated in a male donor with papillary thyroid cancer or a benign thyroid nodule (not recorded which). Some clones in this sample may be carry-over from other donors' samples. The CDR3 spells CASSLDPVGAGSAQYF. In DNA form, the CDR3 reads TGTGCCAGCAGCTTGGATCCCGTCGGGGCCGGTTCGGCCCAGTACTTC.